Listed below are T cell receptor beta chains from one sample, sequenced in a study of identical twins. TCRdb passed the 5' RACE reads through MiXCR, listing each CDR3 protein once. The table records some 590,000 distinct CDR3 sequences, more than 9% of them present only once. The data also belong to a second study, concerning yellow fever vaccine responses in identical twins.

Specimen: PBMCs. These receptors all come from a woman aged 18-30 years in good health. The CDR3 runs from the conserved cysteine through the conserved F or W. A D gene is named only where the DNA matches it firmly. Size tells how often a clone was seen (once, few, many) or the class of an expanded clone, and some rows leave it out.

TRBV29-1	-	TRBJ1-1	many	CSVEGDTEAFF	TGCAGCGTTGAAGGGGACACTGAAGCTTTCTTT
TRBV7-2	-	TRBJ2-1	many	CASSPPAVWQFF	TGTGCCAGCAGCCCTCCCGCGGTGTGGCAGTTCTTC
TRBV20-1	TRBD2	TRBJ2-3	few	CSARKGSRGGTDTQYF	TGCAGCGCTAGAAAGGGAAGCCGGGGGGGGACAGATACGCAGTATTTT
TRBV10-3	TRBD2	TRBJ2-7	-	CAISSGGAGLDVF	TGTGCCATCAGTAGTGGTGGAGCCGGACTAGATGTCTTC
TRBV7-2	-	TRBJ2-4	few	CASSLTGRRLAKNIQYF	TGTGCCAGCAGCTTAACGGGTAGACGACTAGCCAAAAACATTCAGTACTTC
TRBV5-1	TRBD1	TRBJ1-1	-	CASSLVGQGAWNTEAFF	TGCGCCAGCAGCTTGGTCGGACAGGGGGCATGGAACACTGAAGCTTTCTTT
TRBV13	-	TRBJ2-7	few	CASSLGLVGEQYF	TGTGCCAGCAGCTTGGGACTGGTGGGCGAGCAGTACTTC
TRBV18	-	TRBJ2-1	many	CASSSSRGNYNEQFF	TGTGCCAGCTCATCTTCTCGAGGGAACTACAATGAGCAGTTCTTC
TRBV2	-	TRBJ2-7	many	CASSEAPSGYEQYF	TGTGCCAGCAGTGAAGCGCCTTCTGGGTACGAGCAGTACTTC
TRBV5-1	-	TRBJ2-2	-	CASSFGVSDTGELFF	TGCGCCAGCAGCTTTGGCGTCTCGGACACCGGGGAGCTGTTTTTT
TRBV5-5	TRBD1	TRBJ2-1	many	CASSSTTLTGDEQFF	TGTGCCAGCAGCTCGACGACCCTGACAGGGGATGAGCAGTTCTTC
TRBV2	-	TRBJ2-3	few	CASSAGRPGNTQYF	TGTGCCAGCAGTGCCGGCCGGCCGGGGAATACGCAGTATTTT
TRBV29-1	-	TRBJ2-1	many	CSVVVSYNEQFF	TGCAGCGTTGTGGTCTCCTACAATGAGCAGTTCTTC
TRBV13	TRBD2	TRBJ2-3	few	CASTERRQPRLAGGPNTQYF	TGTGCCAGCACCGAGAGGCGACAGCCGCGTTTAGCGGGGGGGCCGAATACGCAGTATTTT
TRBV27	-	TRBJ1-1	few	CASSPRIFREAFF	TGTGCCAGCAGTCCCCGGATTTTCCGTGAAGCTTTCTTT
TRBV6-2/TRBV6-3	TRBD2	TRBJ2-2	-	CASSSGLAGGELFF	TGTGCCAGCAGTTCGGGACTAGCGGGAGGGGAGCTGTTTTTT
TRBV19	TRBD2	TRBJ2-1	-	CASGRGDPPYNEQFF	TGTGCCAGTGGGCGGGGGGACCCACCATACAATGAGCAGTTCTTC
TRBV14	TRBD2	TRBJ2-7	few	CASSLRTSGIGEQYF	TGTGCCAGCAGCCTTAGGACTAGCGGGATCGGCGAGCAGTACTTC
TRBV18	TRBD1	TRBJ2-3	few	CASSPNGQGDTDTQYF	TGTGCCAGCTCACCAAATGGACAGGGGGATACAGATACGCAGTATTTT
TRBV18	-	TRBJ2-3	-	CASWSTPGGTDTQYF	TGTGCCAGCTGGAGTACCCCGGGGGGCACAGATACGCAGTATTTT
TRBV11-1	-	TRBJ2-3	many	CASTVRTAADTQYF	TGTGCCAGCACCGTCAGGACCGCGGCAGATACGCAGTATTTT
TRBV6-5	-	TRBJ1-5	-	CASSYSPSDQPQHF	TGTGCCAGCAGTTACTCCCCCTCCGATCAGCCCCAGCATTTT
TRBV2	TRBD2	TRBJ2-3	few	CASSVGLAGGKRDTQYF	TGTGCCAGCAGTGTTGGTCTAGCGGGAGGGAAAAGAGATACGCAGTATTTT
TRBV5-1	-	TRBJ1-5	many	CASSFTGGGQPQHF	TGCGCCAGCAGCTTTACGGGGGGCGGTCAGCCCCAGCATTTT
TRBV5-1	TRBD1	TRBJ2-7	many	CASSPRSSTGEEQYF	TGCGCCAGCAGCCCGCGGAGTTCGACAGGGGAAGAGCAGTACTTC
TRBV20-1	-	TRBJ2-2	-	CSALPVNAGELFF	TGCAGTGCGCTGCCAGTTAATGCCGGGGAGCTGTTTTTT